This is a list of T cell receptor beta chains from one sample in a study of cytomegalovirus exposure and HLA in healthy donors. Assay used: immunoSEQ multiplex PCR; TCRdb lists only in-frame clones, some missing. The sample carries around 120,000 clones, 80% recorded once. The sequencing input was PBMCs. These receptors all come from a woman in her 40s in good health and CMV-seronegative. The conserved cysteine and the conserved F or W are not part of the CDR3 here. The order of the fields is V gene, J gene, CDR3 protein.

TRBV28,TRBJ1-5,ASSLGGPNQPQH
TRBV7-9,TRBJ1-3,ASSIPSGRVNTIY
TRBV6-5,TRBJ1-4,ASRTGGNEKLF
TRBV4-1,TRBJ1-6,ASSHPEGALH
TRBV18,TRBJ1-1,ASSPTSSGGSEAF
TRBV15,TRBJ2-1,ATSRVLAQENEQF
TRBV27,TRBJ1-2,ASSLSRRGDGYT
TRBV27,TRBJ1-6,ASRTHGTGDSPLH
TRBV10-3,TRBJ1-2,AFQAYGGYT
TRBV29-1,TRBJ2-5,SAEGGETQY
TRBV4-1,TRBJ1-1,ASSQNTLNTEAF